The T cell receptor beta chain under discussion was sequenced for a study of blood T cell repertoires in COVID-19. Study information: Some COVID-19 samples were acute and others convalescent; all came from the United States, Italy and Spain.

Original data processing: Using reference gene primer amplification, nucleated cell counts were estimated. Using immunoSEQ multiplex PCR, the repertoire was profiled, and TCRdb retains in-frame clones only, with some absent. V and J calls and clone size are given by that table; D and trimming were obtained from the DNA. The sample has some 270,000 clones, around nine tenths seen once. In its sample, this clone was seen once. Sequencing used peripheral blood. The source is a man in his forties with active or convalescent COVID-19.

The CDR3 DNA follows: TGTGCCAGTAGTATAGAAGCGCAGTCTACTGGAAACACCATATATTTT. The encoded protein is CASSIEAQSTGNTIYF. J is TRBJ1-3 and V is TRBV19; no clear D. Between the trimmed V and J ends, which lost 0 bases and 2 bases, there was a span of 11 bases. This CDR3 contains 16 residues. Germline CDR1 LNHDA, CDR2 SQIVND (reference sequence).